A selection of T cell receptor beta chains follows, all from one sample in a study of OX40 agonist ivuxolimab in advanced cancers. TCRdb's copy holds only in-frame clones and misses some; the assay was immunoSEQ multiplex PCR. Of 50,000 to 70,000 clones listed, over 80% are singletons. The sample here was CD4+ or CD8+ T cells sorted from blood, taken in a trial of the OX40 agonist ivuxolimab. These receptors all come from an adult with an advanced solid tumor such as melanoma, head and neck, liver or kidney cancer. Each CDR3 is given with its conserved first and last residue. Rows give clone size only sometimes, using once, few, many, or a class for an expanded clone.

j_call clone_size cdr3_length v_call cdr3_aa
TRBJ2-7 - 14 TRBV28 CASSLTLRYYEQYF
TRBJ2-1 - 18 TRBV19 CASSIDSGLDWSYNEQFF
TRBJ2-4 few 19 TRBV7-6 CASSLETSGFFGAKNIQYF
TRBJ1-4 - 13 TRBV30 CAWTPVRDEKLFF
TRBJ1-5 - 13 TRBV19 CASTTGRDQPQHF
TRBJ1-1 - 15 TRBV18 CASSPPGGGNTEAFF
TRBJ2-3 - 17 TRBV7-9 CASSRWGLARITDTQYF
TRBJ1-3 - 13 TRBV7-9 CASSLGSGNTIYF
TRBJ2-2 - 16 TRBV28 CASSFPGTGVGGELFF
TRBJ1-5 - 14 TRBV28 CASSQQGDNQPQHF
TRBJ2-2 - 21 TRBV19 CASSPGTSGGSLRANTGELFF
TRBJ1-6 - 17 TRBV19 CASSLLTGSSYNSPLHF
TRBJ2-7 once 16 TRBV11-2 CASSSLGGQSSYEQYF
TRBJ2-7 - 13 TRBV2 CASMGPGSYEQYF
TRBJ2-5 once 12 TRBV29-1 CSVRSDQETQYF
TRBJ2-7 - 14 TRBV11-2 CASSSAGSPYEQYF
TRBJ1-1 few 15 TRBV19 CASSIQGRTDTEAFF
TRBJ2-2 - 15 TRBV7-3 CASSLGPANTGELFF
TRBJ1-4 - 13 TRBV5-1 CASSPSAREKLFF
TRBJ1-1 few 14 TRBV6-4 CASRDGDMNTEAFF
TRBJ2-2 - 18 TRBV12-5 CASGRYHLAGGNLMELFF
TRBJ1-2 - 12 TRBV18 CASSPGDYGYTF
TRBJ2-1 - 14 TRBV7-7 CASSLVGGAGEQFF
TRBJ1-2 - 13 TRBV5-6 CASTLRDSYGYTF
TRBJ1-2 - 14 TRBV29-1 CSARGDRETNGYTF
TRBJ2-7 - 14 TRBV19 CASSPRTSTYEQYF
TRBJ2-5 - 14 TRBV25-1 CASSEPGLRETQYF
TRBJ2-1 - 16 TRBV10-2 CASGRMRGLQVNEQFF
TRBJ1-5 - 14 TRBV5-5 CASSRDRFERPQHF
TRBJ2-5 - 13 TRBV5-8 CASSFQRQETQYF
TRBJ1-1 - 15 TRBV19 CASRTDDYMNTEAFF